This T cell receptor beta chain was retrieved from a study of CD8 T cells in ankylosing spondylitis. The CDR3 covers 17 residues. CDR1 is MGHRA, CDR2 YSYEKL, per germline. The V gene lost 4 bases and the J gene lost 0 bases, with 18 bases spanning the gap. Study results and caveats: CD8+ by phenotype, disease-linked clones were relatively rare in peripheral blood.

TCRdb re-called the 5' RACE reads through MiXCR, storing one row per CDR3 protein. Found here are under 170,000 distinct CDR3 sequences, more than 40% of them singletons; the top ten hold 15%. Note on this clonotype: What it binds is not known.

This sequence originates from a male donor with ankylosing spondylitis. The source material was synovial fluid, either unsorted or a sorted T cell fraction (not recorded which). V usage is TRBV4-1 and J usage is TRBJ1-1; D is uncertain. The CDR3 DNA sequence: TGCGCCAGCAGCCTCGAAACGGGGATTTTATTGAACACTGAAGCTTTCTTT. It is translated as CASSLETGILLNTEAFF.